Following are 5 T cell receptor beta chains from one sample sequenced in a study of T-cell memory formation after mild COVID-19. TCRdb re-called the 5' RACE reads through MiXCR, storing one row per CDR3 protein. The sample contains about 160,000 distinct CDR3 sequences, roughly 28% of which appear only once. Sequencing was performed on PBMCs or a T cell subset sorted from them (not recorded which). The receptors stem from an adult woman who had mild COVID-19 (a few samples of this study predate the infection). Cell type and time point are not known.

This clonotype was picked up a small number of times. The chain couples TRBV6-1 to TRBJ1-6, with a tentative D call TRBD1 (5 bases). The CDR3 consists of 18 residues. V was trimmed by 7 bases and J by 0 bases, leaving 19 bases between them. Germline V gene data show CDR1 as MNHNS and CDR2 as SASEGT. The CDR3 loop reads CASTRGGVLSSYNSPLHF. The CDR3, as DNA: TGTGCCAGCACCCGAGGAGGGGTCCTGAGCTCCTATAATTCACCCCTCCACTTT.

The chain uses TRBV5-1 and TRBJ2-1; 9 positions match TRBD2. Germline V gene data show CDR1 as SGHRS and CDR2 as YFSETQ. With V trimmed by 2 bases and J by 6 bases, 6 bases remained unmatched. This CDR3 comprises 15 residues. The CDR3 sequence is CASSFRLAVGNEQFF. Here the CDR3 DNA reads TGCGCCAGCAGCTTTCGACTAGCGGTGGGCAATGAGCAGTTCTTC.

V gene TRBV7-9 combines with J gene TRBJ2-7; TRBD1 agrees at 7 bases. J lost 2 bases, V lost 5 bases, and 9 bases had no gene match. CDR1 is SEHNR, CDR2 FQNEAQ, per germline (reference sequence). This CDR3 spans 15 amino acids. The DNA of the CDR3 is TGTGCCAGCAGCCGGTCGACAGGGAACCCCTACGAGCAGTACTTC. Protein product: CASSRSTGNPYEQYF.

This clonotype was observed many times. The chain employs TRBV7-2 and TRBJ2-5; 10 nucleotides agree with TRBD1. Per the germline V gene, CDR1 is SGHTA and CDR2 is FQGNSA. CDR3 length: 14 amino acids. J lost 9 bases, V lost 7 bases, and 11 bases had no gene match. The CDR3 coding sequence is TGTGCCAGCACCCTAACCCGACAGGGGGCGGCCCAGTACTTC. It codes for CASTLTRQGAAQYF.

The V gene is TRBV15, the J gene TRBJ2-7, with D perhaps given as TRBD1 or TRBD2 (6 bases each). V lost 4 bases, J lost 6 bases, and 16 bases lay in between. Germline CDR1 LNHNV, CDR2 YYDKDF (reference sequence). The CDR3 covers 14 residues. The CDR3 region is CATSNGGRKGEQYF. CDR3 DNA: TGTGCCACCAGCAATGGGGGGCGCAAGGGCGAGCAGTACTTC.